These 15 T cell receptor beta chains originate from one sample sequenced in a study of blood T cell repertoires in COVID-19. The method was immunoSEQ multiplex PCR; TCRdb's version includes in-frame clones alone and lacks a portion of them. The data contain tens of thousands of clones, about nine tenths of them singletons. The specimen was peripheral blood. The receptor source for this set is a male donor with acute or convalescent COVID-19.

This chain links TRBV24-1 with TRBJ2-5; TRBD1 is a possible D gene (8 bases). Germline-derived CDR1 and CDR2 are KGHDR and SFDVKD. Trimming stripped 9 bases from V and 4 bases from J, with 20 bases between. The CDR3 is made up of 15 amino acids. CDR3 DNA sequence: TGTGCCACCTCGGGGGAGACAGGGGAGGGAGAGACCCAGTACTTC. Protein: CATSGETGEGETQYF.

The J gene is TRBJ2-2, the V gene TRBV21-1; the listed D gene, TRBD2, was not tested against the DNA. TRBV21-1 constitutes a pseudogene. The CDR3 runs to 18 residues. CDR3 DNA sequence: TGTGCCAGCAGCGGCCTCTCGGATGCGGGGGGGCTCGGCGGGGAGCTGTTTTTT. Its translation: CASSGLSDAGGLGGELFF.

CDR3 residues: CASSPGQGGNQPQHF. CDR3 nucleotides: TGCGCCAGCAGCCCGGGACAGGGCGGCAATCAGCCCCAGCATTTT. The chain is built from TRBV5-1 and TRBJ1-5, with 9 bases lining up with TRBD1. The germline gives CDR1 SGHRS, CDR2 YFSETQ. The CDR3 spans 15 residues. V lost 4 bases to trimming and J lost 2 bases; unmatched junction nucleotides: 4.

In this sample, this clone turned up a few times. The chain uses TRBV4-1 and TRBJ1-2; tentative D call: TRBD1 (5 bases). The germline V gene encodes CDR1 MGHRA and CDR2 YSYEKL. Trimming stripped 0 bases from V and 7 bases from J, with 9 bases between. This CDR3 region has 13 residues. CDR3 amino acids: CASSQEGPGGYTF. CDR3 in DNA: TGCGCCAGCAGCCAAGAGGGGCCCGGTGGCTACACCTTC.

The CDR3 sequence: CASSPEGDSYNEQFF. DNA for the CDR3: TGTGCCAGCAGCCCGGAAGGGGACTCCTACAATGAGCAGTTCTTC. This chain links TRBV7-2 with TRBJ2-1; D is possibly TRBD1 (5 bases). Deletions cut 5 bases from V and 0 bases from J, with 11 bases between. Germline V gene data show CDR1 as SGHTA and CDR2 as FQGNSA. This CDR3 has 15 residues.

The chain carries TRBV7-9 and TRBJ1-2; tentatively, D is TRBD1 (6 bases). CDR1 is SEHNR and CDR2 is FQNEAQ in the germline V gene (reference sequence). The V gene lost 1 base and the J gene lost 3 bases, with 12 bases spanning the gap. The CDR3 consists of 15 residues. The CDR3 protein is CASSLGPGEHYGYTF. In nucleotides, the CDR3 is TGTGCCAGCAGCTTAGGCCCAGGGGAACACTATGGCTACACCTTC.

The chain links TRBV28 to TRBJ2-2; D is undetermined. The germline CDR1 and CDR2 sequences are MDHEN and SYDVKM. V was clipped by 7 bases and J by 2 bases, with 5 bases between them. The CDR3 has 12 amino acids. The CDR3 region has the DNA TGTGCCAGCAACATTAACACCGGGGAGCTGTTTTTT. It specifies CASNINTGELFF.

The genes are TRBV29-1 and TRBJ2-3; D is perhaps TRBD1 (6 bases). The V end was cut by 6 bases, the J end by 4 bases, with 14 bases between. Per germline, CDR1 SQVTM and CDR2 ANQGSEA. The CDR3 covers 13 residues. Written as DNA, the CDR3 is TGCAGCGTCGGGACACCCCTCCCAGATACGCAGTATTTT. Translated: CSVGTPLPDTQYF.

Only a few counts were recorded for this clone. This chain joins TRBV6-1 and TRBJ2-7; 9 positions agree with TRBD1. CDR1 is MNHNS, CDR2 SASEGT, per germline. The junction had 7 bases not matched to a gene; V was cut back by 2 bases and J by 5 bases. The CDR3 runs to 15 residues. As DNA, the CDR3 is TGTGCCAGCAGTGAACCGGGACAGGGTCGCGACGAGCAGTACTTC. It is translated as CASSEPGQGRDEQYF.

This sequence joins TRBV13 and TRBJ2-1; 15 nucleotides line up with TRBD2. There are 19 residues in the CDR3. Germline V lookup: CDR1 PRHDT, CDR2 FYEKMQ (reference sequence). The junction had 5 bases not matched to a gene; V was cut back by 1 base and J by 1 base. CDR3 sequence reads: CASSLDWTSGGASYNEQFF. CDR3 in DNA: TGTGCCAGCAGCTTAGATTGGACTAGCGGGGGGGCGTCCTACAATGAGCAGTTCTTC.

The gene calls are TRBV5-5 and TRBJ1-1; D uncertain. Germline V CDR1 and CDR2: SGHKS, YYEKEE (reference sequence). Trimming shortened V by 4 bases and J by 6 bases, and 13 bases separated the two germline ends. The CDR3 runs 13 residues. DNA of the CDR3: TGTGCCAGCAGCATCCCTGGAGGGTCTGAAGCTTTCTTT. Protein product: CASSIPGGSEAFF.

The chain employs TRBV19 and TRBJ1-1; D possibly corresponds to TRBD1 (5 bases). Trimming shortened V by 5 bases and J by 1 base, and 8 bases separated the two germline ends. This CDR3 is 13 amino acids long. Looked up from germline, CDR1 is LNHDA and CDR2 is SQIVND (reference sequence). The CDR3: CASSFQGNTEAFF. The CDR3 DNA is TGTGCCAGTAGTTTTCAGGGGAACACTGAAGCTTTCTTT.

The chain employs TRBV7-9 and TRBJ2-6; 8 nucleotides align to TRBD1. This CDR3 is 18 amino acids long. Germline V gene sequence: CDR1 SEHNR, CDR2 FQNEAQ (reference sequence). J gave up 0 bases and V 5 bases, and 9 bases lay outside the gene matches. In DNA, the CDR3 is TGTGCCAGCAGCCCCACCCCAGGGGGCCTCTCTGGGGCCAACGTCCTGACTTTC. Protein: CASSPTPGGLSGANVLTF.

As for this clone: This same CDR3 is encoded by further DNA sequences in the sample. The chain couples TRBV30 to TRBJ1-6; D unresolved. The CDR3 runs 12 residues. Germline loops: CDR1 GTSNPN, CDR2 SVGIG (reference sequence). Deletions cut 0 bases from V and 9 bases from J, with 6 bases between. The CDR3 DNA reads TGTGCCTGGAGTGTTAACAGTTCACCCCTCCACTTT. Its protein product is CAWSVNSSPLHF.

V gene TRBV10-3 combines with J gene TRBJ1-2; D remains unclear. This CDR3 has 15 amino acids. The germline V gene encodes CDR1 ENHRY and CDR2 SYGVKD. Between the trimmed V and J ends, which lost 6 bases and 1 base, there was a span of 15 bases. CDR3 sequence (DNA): TGTGCCATCAGGACTCCGAAAGACTATAACTATGGCTACACCTTC. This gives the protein CAIRTPKDYNYGYTF.